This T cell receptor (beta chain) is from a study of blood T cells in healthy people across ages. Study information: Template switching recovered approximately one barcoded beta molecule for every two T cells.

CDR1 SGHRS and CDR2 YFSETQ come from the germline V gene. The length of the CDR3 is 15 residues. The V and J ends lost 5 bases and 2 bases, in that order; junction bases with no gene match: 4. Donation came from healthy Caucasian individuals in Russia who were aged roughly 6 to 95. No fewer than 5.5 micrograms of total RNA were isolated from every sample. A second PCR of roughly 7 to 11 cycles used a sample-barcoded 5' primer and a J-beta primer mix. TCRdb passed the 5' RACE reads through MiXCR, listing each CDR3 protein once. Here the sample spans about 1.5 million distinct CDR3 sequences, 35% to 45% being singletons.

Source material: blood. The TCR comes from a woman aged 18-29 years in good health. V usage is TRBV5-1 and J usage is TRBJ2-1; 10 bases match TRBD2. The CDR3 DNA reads TGCGCCAGCAGAGCGGGAGGGCTAGCCTACAATGAGCAGTTCTTC. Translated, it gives CASRAGGLAYNEQFF.